This T cell receptor (beta chain) was recovered during a study of T cell responses to AZD1222 COVID-19 vaccine. Study observations and caveats: There were vaccine-associated CD4 TCRs across spike, dominant at 160-218 and 743-854. Two doses of AZD1222 preceded a rise in Spike-specific TCR breadth and depth. Donors were chiefly white British, with a greater number of females, and clonal diversity was perhaps underestimated.

The CDR3 extends over 12 amino acids. V lost 3 bases to trimming and J lost 5 bases, with 7 bases between them. Germline values: CDR1 MNHEY, CDR2 SVGAGI. Data came from immunoSEQ multiplex PCR; TCRdb stores just in-frame clones and leaves some out. The sample consists of 75,000 to 100,000 clones, around 90% of them appearing once. Note on this clone: Its antigen remains unidentified.

The source of this sequence is an adult in good health. This sample comprised peripheral blood, obtained on day 0 of AZD1222 vaccination. The V and J genes are TRBV6-5 and TRBJ1-1; D is perhaps TRBD1 (5 bases). The CDR3 coding sequence is TGTGCCAGCAGTTATGGGGGAACTGAAGCTTTCTTT. Its protein is CASSYGGTEAFF.